These T cell receptor beta chains were read from a single sample in a study of PD-L1 blockade in urothelial cancer. TCRdb keeps only in-frame clones here, not all; method: immunoSEQ multiplex PCR. The sample records 30,000 or so clones, nearly 90% being singletons. The starting material was PBMCs, obtained around atezolizumab (anti-PD-L1) treatment. The receptors were sampled from an older man with urothelial cancer. The CDR3 runs from the conserved cysteine through the conserved F or W. The D gene is left open where the match is weak. Rows give clone size only sometimes, using once, few, many, or a class for an expanded clone.

clone_size j_call v_call d_call cdr3_nt cdr3_aa
once TRBJ1-1 TRBV11-2 TRBD1 TGTGCCAGCAGCCCCCAGACAGGGGGCGGCACTGAAGCTTTCTTT CASSPQTGGGTEAFF
. TRBJ2-5 TRBV5-6 . TGTGCCAGCAGCTCTGTCGAGACCCAGTACTTC CASSSVETQYF
. TRBJ2-7 TRBV5-1 TRBD1 TGCGCCAGCAGCGTGGGACAGGGAAACGAGCAGTACTTC CASSVGQGNEQYF
once TRBJ1-6 TRBV6-1 TRBD1 TGTGCCAGCAGTGAAGACGACAGGGGCAAAAGCTCCTATAATTCACCCCTCCACTTT CASSEDDRGKSSYNSPLHF
few TRBJ2-1 TRBV19 TRBD1 TGTGCCAGTAGCCCACAGGGGAACAATGAGCAGTTCTTC CASSPQGNNEQFF
. TRBJ2-4 TRBV18 . TGTGCCAGCTCACCCCAACAGGGTCACATTCAGTACTTC CASSPQQGHIQYF
. TRBJ2-7 TRBV12-5 TRBD2 TGTGCTAGTGGTTTTAGCGGGAGCTCCTACGAGCAGTACTTC CASGFSGSSYEQYF
few TRBJ2-2 TRBV5-4 . TGTGCCAGCAGCTCATACAGGGTGGGTGGGGAGCTGTTTTTT CASSSYRVGGELFF
once TRBJ2-7 TRBV11-2 TRBD1 TGTGCCAGCAGCCTTGGACAGGGGGGTAGCGGGCTTTCCTACGAGCAGTACTTC CASSLGQGGSGLSYEQYF
. TRBJ2-5 TRBV7-7 TRBD2 TGTGCCAGCAGCCCCGGACTAGCGGGAGGTGAGACCCAGTACTTC CASSPGLAGGETQYF
. TRBJ2-5 TRBV12-5 TRBD2 TGTGCTAGTGGTTTGGTAACGGCTAGCGGGAGGGCCGGGGAGACCCAGTACTTC CASGLVTASGRAGETQYF
. TRBJ1-1 TRBV30 . TGTGCCTGGAGTGAGGAGGCTGAAGCTTTCTTT CAWSEEAEAFF
. TRBJ1-3 TRBV7-2 . TGTGCCAGCAGCTTGGGACAATTGAGCTCTGGAAACACCATATATTTT CASSLGQLSSGNTIYF
. TRBJ1-2 TRBV9 TRBD1 TGTGCCAGCAGCCCGGACAGGGAGTATGGCTACACCTTC CASSPDREYGYTF
. TRBJ1-1 TRBV11-2 TRBD1 TGTGCCAGCACCCCTAGACAGGGTGGGTCCTCTGAAGCTTTCTTT CASTPRQGGSSEAFF
. TRBJ2-1 TRBV5-1 TRBD2 TGCGGCGGGACTAGCGGGATAGGGAGCAATGAGCAGTTCTTC CGGTSGIGSNEQFF
. TRBJ1-2 TRBV28 . TGTGCCAGCAGTTTCGGGGAATGGAACTATGGCTACACCTTC CASSFGEWNYGYTF
. TRBJ2-5 TRBV11-3 . TGTGCCAGCAGCTTAATTTCGGGGGAGACCCAGTACTTC CASSLISGETQYF
. TRBJ1-2 TRBV25-1 . TGTGCCAGCAGTGCGGCAGGGTCTAACTATGGCTACACCTTC CASSAAGSNYGYTF
. TRBJ2-3 TRBV11-2 . TGTGCCAGCAGTCTGAGAGACACAGATACGCAGTATTTT CASSLRDTDTQYF
. TRBJ2-7 TRBV5-1 TRBD1 TGCGCCAGCAGCTTGCGACAGGGAGTCTACGAGCAGTACTTC CASSLRQGVYEQYF
. TRBJ1-5 TRBV19 . TGTGCCAGTAGTATAGGCAGGGTGGGCAATCAGCCCCAGCATTTT CASSIGRVGNQPQHF
. TRBJ2-3 TRBV29-1 TRBD1 TGCAGCGGGGCAGGGGGCGCGGGCACAGATACGCAGTATTTT CSGAGGAGTDTQYF
. TRBJ2-3 TRBV10-1 TRBD2 TGCGCCAGCAGTGATGCTAGCGGGAGCTCTGATACGCAGTATTTT CASSDASGSSDTQYF
. TRBJ2-3 TRBV6-5 . TGTGCCAGCAAAGACTCTGCTGGTACGCAGTATTTT CASKDSAGTQYF
. TRBJ2-1 TRBV7-2 TRBD1 TGTGCCAGCAGCTTGACAGGGATTTCCTACAATGAGCAGTTCTTC CASSLTGISYNEQFF
. TRBJ1-2 TRBV7-9 TRBD1 TGTGCCAGCAGCCCTGGGACAGGGGGTAATCACTATGGCTACACCTTC CASSPGTGGNHYGYTF
. TRBJ2-7 TRBV28 TRBD1 TGTGCCAGCAGCCCGGGACAGGGGACTCGAGAGCAGTACTTC CASSPGQGTREQYF